These 30 T cell receptor beta chains were sequenced from one sample in a study of T cells in Graves' hyperthyroidism and ophthalmopathy. Amplified regions were TCR beta CDR3 sequences from RNA transcripts. RT-PCR in the first round (using the HTBI primer set) targeted the TCR CDR3. TCRdb itself ran the multiplex PCR reads through MiXCR, one entry per CDR3 protein. Among about 520,000 distinct CDR3 sequences, 24% were seen once, and the ten largest hold about 11%. The sample taken for sequencing was blood. The receptors derive from a woman aged 25 to 39 with Graves' ophthalmopathy.

The chain uses TRBV30 and TRBJ1-2, with 7 bases lining up with TRBD1. The germline V gene encodes CDR1 GTSNPN and CDR2 SVGIG (reference sequence). The CDR3 contains 12 residues. J gave up 6 bases and V 0 bases, and 1 base lay outside the gene matches. Here the CDR3 reads CAWSVGGDGYTF. The CDR3 DNA reads TGTGCCTGGAGTGTAGGGGGCGATGGCTACACCTTC.

This chain links TRBV6-2 or TRBV6-3 with TRBJ1-2; D is unresolved. Germline CDR1 and CDR2: MNHEY and SVGEGT. V was trimmed by 5 bases and J by 6 bases, leaving 13 bases between them. The length of the CDR3 is 13 residues. The CDR3 sequence is CASSLTCNDGYTF. The DNA of the CDR3 is TGTGCCAGCAGTCTGACATGCAACGATGGCTACACCTTC.

The sample holds many counts of this clonotype. The chain carries TRBV6-2 or TRBV6-3 and TRBJ2-2; maybe TRBD1 (5 bases). V was pared by 0 bases and J by 1 base, with 6 bases between. The CDR3 runs to 15 residues. In germline, CDR1 is MNHEY, CDR2 SVGEGT. The CDR3 bases are TGTGCCAGCAGTTACTCGCAGGGGAACACCGGGGAGCTGTTTTTT. The encoded protein is CASSYSQGNTGELFF.

The chain links TRBV15 to TRBJ1-1; D perhaps matches TRBD1 (5 bases). The CDR3 totals 15 residues. Germline CDR1 is LNHNV and CDR2 is YYDKDF (reference sequence). Trimming took 1 base from V and 3 from J, leaving 12 bases between them. The CDR3 is CATSRAPGLDTEAFF. In DNA form, the CDR3 reads TGTGCCACCAGCAGAGCACCAGGGCTGGACACTGAAGCTTTCTTT.

This clonotype has a count of ten or more. This chain uses TRBV12-3 or TRBV12-4 with TRBJ2-7; 15 bases agree with TRBD2. V trimming: 6 bases; J trimming: 7 bases; junction bases outside the gene matches: 7. CDR3 length: 15 amino acids. CDR3 nucleotides: TGTGCCAGCAGCCCTGGACTAGCGGGGGGGCGAGAGCAGTACTTC. Protein: CASSPGLAGGREQYF.

This clonotype was seen a handful of times. The rearrangement uses TRBV6-5 and TRBJ1-5; D might be TRBD1 (6 bases). Germline V lookup: CDR1 MNHEY, CDR2 SVGAGI. The CDR3 length is 13 residues. Trimming took 2 bases from V and 6 from J, leaving 8 bases between them. CDR3 DNA: TGTGCCAGCAGTTACACAGGGACTCAGCCCCAGCATTTT. Translation: CASSYTGTQPQHF.

About this clonotype: This CDR3 is missing its conserved last phenylalanine or tryptophan, likely due to a read error. No DNA is shown, since the ends of the CDR3 on it are uncertain; the CDR3 is the one TCRdb lists. The V call is TRBV3-1, the J call TRBJ2-7. 8 amino acids form the CDR3, both terminal residues included. CDR1 LGHDT and CDR2 YNNKEL come from the germline V gene (reference sequence). CDR3 protein: CASSQEDL.

The gene calls are TRBV18 and TRBJ2-4, with TRBD1 as a possible D gene (6 bases). V gave up 3 bases and J gave up 1 base, with 13 bases separating them. Germline CDR1 KGHSH, CDR2 LQKENI. The CDR3 loop spans 16 amino acids. The CDR3 DNA reads TGTGCCAGCTCACCTCAGGGGTTAGGGGCCAAAAACATTCAGTACTTC. Translating gives CASSPQGLGAKNIQYF.

This clonotype was seen many times. V is TRBV6-5 and J is TRBJ2-7; weak D call: TRBD1 (5 bases). Trimming pared 5 bases from V and 6 bases from J, leaving 20 bases between. CDR1 is MNHEY, CDR2 SVGAGI, per germline. This CDR3 comprises 15 residues. CDR3 sequence reads: CASSNNYQGTSEQYF. CDR3 sequence (DNA): TGTGCCAGCAGTAACAACTACCAGGGAACGAGCGAGCAGTACTTC.

This clonotype was counted at least ten times. The rearrangement uses TRBV28 and TRBJ2-2; 8 bases fit TRBD1. V gave up 2 bases and J gave up 1 base; unmatched junction bases: 3. This CDR3 is 16 amino acids long. Germline CDR1 reads MDHEN; CDR2 reads SYDVKM. CDR3 protein: CASSLPTGVNTGELFF. The CDR3, as DNA: TGTGCCAGCAGTTTACCGACAGGGGTGAACACCGGGGAGCTGTTTTTT.

The J gene is TRBJ1-4, the V gene TRBV7-9, with 7 bases identical to TRBD1. This CDR3 has 14 amino acids. In germline, CDR1 is SEHNR, CDR2 FQNEAQ (reference sequence). Trimming took 5 bases from V and 5 from J; bases not matched to a gene: 5. DNA for the CDR3: TGTGCCAGCAGCCGGGGACAGAGCAATGAAAAACTGTTTTTT. Translation: CASSRGQSNEKLFF.

J is TRBJ2-5 and V is TRBV6-2 or TRBV6-3; D is possibly TRBD1 or TRBD2 (5 bases each). Germline V gene data show CDR1 as MNHEY and CDR2 as SVGEGT. V was trimmed by 2 bases and J by 1 base, leaving 11 bases between them. CDR3 length equals 15 residues. DNA for the CDR3: TGTGCCAGCAGTTACGCCGGGGCCGTCCAAGAGACCCAGTACTTC. This gives the protein CASSYAGAVQETQYF.

This clonotype showed up many times. The gene calls are TRBV6-2 or TRBV6-3 and TRBJ1-1; 7 nucleotides align to TRBD1. CDR3 length equals 14 residues. J lost 1 base, V lost 4 bases, and 3 bases had no gene match. Looked up from germline, CDR1 is MNHEY and CDR2 is SVGEGT. CDR3 protein: CASSLDRANTEAFF. CDR3 DNA sequence: TGTGCCAGCAGTTTAGACAGGGCGAACACTGAAGCTTTCTTT.

This clonotype was counted between two and nine times. The chain is built from TRBV30 and TRBJ1-1; D unclear. V was clipped by 0 bases and J by 3 bases, with 11 bases between them. In germline, CDR1 is GTSNPN, CDR2 SVGIG (reference sequence). The CDR3 extends over 14 amino acids. The CDR3 DNA is TGTGCCTGGAGTGTCGGGTCAGGATACACTGAAGCTTTCTTT. Protein: CAWSVGSGYTEAFF.

This clonotype was picked up many times. The chain joins TRBV29-1 to TRBJ2-2; D is possibly TRBD1 (5 bases). Germline V gene lookup returns CDR1 SQVTM and CDR2 ANQGSEA. This CDR3 has 13 residues. The germline V and J ends were trimmed by 2 bases and 3 bases, with 7 bases remaining between them. The DNA for the CDR3 is TGCAGCGTTGAACAGGGTGACACCGGGGAGCTGTTTTTT. Its translation is CSVEQGDTGELFF.

This clonotype was observed many times. This chain links TRBV20-1 with TRBJ1-2; 7 bases align to TRBD1. The CDR3 has 13 amino acids. J was trimmed by 4 bases and V by 6 bases; bases with no gene match: 8. Germline CDR1 DFQATT, CDR2 SNEGSKA (reference sequence). The CDR3 protein is CSAQGGRLYGYTF. The CDR3 coding sequence is TGCAGTGCCCAGGGGGGCAGACTCTATGGCTACACCTTC.

This chain joins TRBV24-1 and TRBJ2-3, with 8 bases aligning to TRBD2. V dropped 3 bases and J dropped 0; count of bases not matched to a gene: 4. The germline V gene encodes CDR1 KGHDR and CDR2 SFDVKD. The CDR3 is 16 residues long. DNA for the CDR3: TGTGCCACCAGTGATATAGCGGGAACTAGCACAGATACGCAGTATTTT. Protein product: CATSDIAGTSTDTQYF.

The V gene is TRBV4-1, the J gene TRBJ1-3; D unclear. V lost 1 base and J lost 0, with 13 bases in between. Germline V gene sequence: CDR1 MGHRA, CDR2 YSYEKL. There are 17 residues in the CDR3. CDR3 residues: CASSQVYRSSSGNTIYF. The CDR3, as DNA: TGCGCCAGCAGCCAAGTTTACAGATCGAGCTCTGGAAACACCATATATTTT.

The V and J genes are TRBV28 and TRBJ2-5; a weak D match, TRBD1 (5 bases). There are 14 residues in the CDR3. V was cut by 2 bases and J by 5 bases, with 12 bases left in between. Germline V gene data show CDR1 as MDHEN and CDR2 as SYDVKM. CDR3 residues: CASSLDSPRETQYF. DNA for the CDR3: TGTGCCAGCAGTTTAGACAGTCCCAGGGAGACCCAGTACTTC.

This clonotype was found a few times. V gene TRBV28 combines with J gene TRBJ2-7, with TRBD1 matching over 7 bases. V lost 0 bases to trimming and J lost 7 bases; unmatched junction nucleotides: 6. Germline CDR1 and CDR2: MDHEN and SYDVKM. The CDR3 loop spans 14 amino acids. This CDR3 reads CASSLWRTGSEQYF. DNA of the CDR3: TGTGCCAGCAGTTTATGGAGGACAGGTAGTGAGCAGTACTTC. The full variable domain, its missing parts supplied by reference TRBV28 and TRBJ2-7, is DVKVTQSSRYLVKRTGEKVFLECVQDMDHENMFWYRQDPGLGLRLIYFSYDVKMKEKGDIPEGYSVSREKKERFSLILESASTNQTSMYLCASSLWRTGSEQYFGPGTRLTVT.

This clonotype was counted at least ten times. The chain combines TRBV6-2 or TRBV6-3 with TRBJ2-5; D gene ambiguous. V lost 3 bases and J lost 5, with 7 bases in between. CDR3 length: 12 residues. Germline CDR1 and CDR2: MNHEY and SVGEGT. The CDR3 nucleotides are TGTGCCAGCAGTTATCTAAGGGAGACCCAGTACTTC. This translates into CASSYLRETQYF.

This clonotype was picked up many times. The genes are TRBV4-1 and TRBJ1-5; D uncertain. V was clipped by 1 base and J by 4 bases, with 11 bases between them. CDR3 length: 15 amino acids. Germline-derived CDR1 and CDR2 are MGHRA and YSYEKL. Written as DNA, the CDR3 is TGCGCCAGCAGCCAAGTCGGGGAAGGAAATCAGCCCCAGCATTTT. It translates to CASSQVGEGNQPQHF.

This chain links TRBV12-3 or TRBV12-4 with TRBJ2-7; TRBD2 matches at 9 bases. The CDR3 is 15 residues long. V was clipped by 8 bases and J by 3 bases; unmatched bases: 11. CDR3 sequence reads: CASGPGGGGDYEQYF. CDR3 nucleotides: TGTGCCAGCGGTCCCGGCGGGGGGGGAGACTACGAGCAGTACTTC.

The chain has TRBV6-2 or TRBV6-3 and TRBJ1-3; perhaps TRBD1 as D (6 bases). V lost 4 bases, J lost 4 bases, and 14 bases lay in between. The CDR3 spans 15 residues. Germline V gene data show CDR1 as MNHEY and CDR2 as SVGEGT. The CDR3, as DNA: TGTGCCAGCAGTTCGGACAGTCTGGAAGGAAACACCATATATTTT. Protein sequence: CASSSDSLEGNTIYF.

Details on this clonotype: A read error may account for a junction end that differs from germline. The chain carries TRBV12-3 or TRBV12-4 and TRBJ1-2; a possible D gene is TRBD1 (5 bases). The CDR3 is 12 residues long. The DNA for the CDR3 is TGTGCCAGCACCTCGAACGCGCAGGGCTACTCCTTC. This gives the protein CASTSNAQGYSF.

The chain couples TRBV20-1 to TRBJ1-2; 7 bases match TRBD1. CDR1 and CDR2 (germline): DFQATT, SNEGSKA (reference sequence). This CDR3 region has 14 residues. V lost 0 bases to trimming and J lost 5 bases; unmatched junction nucleotides: 6. CDR3 sequence: CSARDGGQPYGYTF. CDR3 nucleotides: TGCAGTGCTAGAGATGGGGGACAGCCTTATGGCTACACCTTC.

The V gene is TRBV7-8, the J gene TRBJ2-2; possible D gene TRBD2, 5 bases. This CDR3 has 15 amino acids. Germline V gene sequence: CDR1 SGHVS, CDR2 FQNEAQ. The V end lost 5 bases, the J end lost 6 bases, and 16 bases lay between the germline ends. CDR3 region: CASSQGLLGAGELFF. The CDR3 DNA reads TGTGCCAGCAGCCAAGGACTCCTCGGGGCCGGGGAGCTGTTTTTT.

This chain uses TRBV27 with TRBJ2-7; possibly TRBD1 for D (6 bases). Trimming shortened V by 5 bases and J by 7 bases, and 18 bases separated the two germline ends. The germline CDR1 and CDR2 sequences are MNHEY and SMNVEV (reference sequence). CDR3 size: 14 residues. The CDR3 nucleotides are TGTGCCAGCAGTCCTAAATGGACAGTGGGGGAGCAGTACTTC. It specifies CASSPKWTVGEQYF.

Remarks on this clonotype: Mismatch with germline at one junction end may stem from a read error. The chain links TRBV6-4 to TRBJ1-1, with D possibly matching TRBD1 (6 bases). CDR1 MRHNA and CDR2 SNTAGT come from the germline V gene. There are 13 residues in the CDR3. The DNA of the CDR3 is TGTGCCAGCAGTGTAGACAGGAACACTGAAGCTTGCTTT. As protein: CASSVDRNTEACF.

This clonotype was picked up many times. The chain is built from TRBV6-2 or TRBV6-3 and TRBJ2-2, with D tentatively TRBD2 (5 bases). Trimming took 0 bases from V and 5 from J, leaving 10 bases between them. The CDR3 runs to 15 residues. The V gene's germline CDR1 is MNHEY and CDR2 SVGEGT. The CDR3 spells CASSYSEDSTGELFF. The DNA for the CDR3 is TGTGCCAGCAGTTACTCGGAGGATAGTACCGGGGAGCTGTTTTTT.